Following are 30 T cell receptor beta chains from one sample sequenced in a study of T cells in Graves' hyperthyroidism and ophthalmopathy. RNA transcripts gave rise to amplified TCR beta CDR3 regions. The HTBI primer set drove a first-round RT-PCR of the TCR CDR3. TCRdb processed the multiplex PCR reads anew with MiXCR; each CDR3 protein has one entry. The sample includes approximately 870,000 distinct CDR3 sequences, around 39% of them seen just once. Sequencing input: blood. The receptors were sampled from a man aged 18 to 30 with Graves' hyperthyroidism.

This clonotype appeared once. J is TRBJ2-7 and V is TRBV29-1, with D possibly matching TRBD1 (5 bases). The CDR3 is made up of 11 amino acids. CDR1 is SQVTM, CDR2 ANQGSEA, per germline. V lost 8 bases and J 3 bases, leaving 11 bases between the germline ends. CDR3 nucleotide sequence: TGCAGCAGTTTCGACAGCTACGAGCAGTACTTC. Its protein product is CSSFDSYEQYF.

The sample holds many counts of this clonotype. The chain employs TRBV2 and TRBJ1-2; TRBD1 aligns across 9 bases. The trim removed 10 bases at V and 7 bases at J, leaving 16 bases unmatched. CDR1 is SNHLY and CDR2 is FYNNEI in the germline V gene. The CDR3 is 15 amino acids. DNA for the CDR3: TGTGCCACCTTAATCCGGGACAGGGAAGGATCTGGCTACACCTTC. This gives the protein CATLIRDREGSGYTF.

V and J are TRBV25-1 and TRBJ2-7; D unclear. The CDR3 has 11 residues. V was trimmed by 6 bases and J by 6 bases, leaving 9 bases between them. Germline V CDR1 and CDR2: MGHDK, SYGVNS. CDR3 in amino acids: CASRGSSEQYF. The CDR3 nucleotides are TGTGCCAGCAGGGGGTCGTCCGAGCAGTACTTC.

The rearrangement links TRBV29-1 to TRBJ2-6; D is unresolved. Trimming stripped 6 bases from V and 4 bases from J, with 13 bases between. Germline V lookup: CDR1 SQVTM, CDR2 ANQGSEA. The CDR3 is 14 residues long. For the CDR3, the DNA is TGCAGCGTCCTACGGTGGCAGGGGGCCAACGTCCTGACTTTC. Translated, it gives CSVLRWQGANVLTF.

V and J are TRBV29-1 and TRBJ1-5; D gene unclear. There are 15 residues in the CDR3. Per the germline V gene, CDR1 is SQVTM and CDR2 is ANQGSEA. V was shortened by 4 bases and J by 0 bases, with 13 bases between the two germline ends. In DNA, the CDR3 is TGCAGCGTTGGTTTAGGACGGGTTAGCAATCAGCCCCAGCATTTT. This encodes CSVGLGRVSNQPQHF.

The DNA for the CDR3 is TGTGCCAGCAGCTTAGCGTGGGGCTACACCTTC. It codes for CASSLAWGYTF. V gene TRBV7-8 combines with J gene TRBJ1-2; D not resolved. This CDR3 contains 11 residues. Germline CDR1 and CDR2: SGHVS and FQNEAQ. Trimming removed 0 bases from V and 8 bases from J, with 4 bases in between.

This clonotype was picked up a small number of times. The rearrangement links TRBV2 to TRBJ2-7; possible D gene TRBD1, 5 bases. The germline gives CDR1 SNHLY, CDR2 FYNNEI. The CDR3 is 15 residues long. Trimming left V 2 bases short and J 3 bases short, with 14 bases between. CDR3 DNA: TGTGCCAGCAGTGAAACAGGTCAGGCGATCTACGAGCAGTACTTC. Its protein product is CASSETGQAIYEQYF.

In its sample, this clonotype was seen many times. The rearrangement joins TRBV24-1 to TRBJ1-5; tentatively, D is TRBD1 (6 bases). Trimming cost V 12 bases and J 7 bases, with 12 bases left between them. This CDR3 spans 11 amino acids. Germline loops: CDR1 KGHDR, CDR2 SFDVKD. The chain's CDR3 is CAVQGSQPQHF. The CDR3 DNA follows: TGTGCCGTACAGGGTAGCCAGCCCCAGCATTTT.

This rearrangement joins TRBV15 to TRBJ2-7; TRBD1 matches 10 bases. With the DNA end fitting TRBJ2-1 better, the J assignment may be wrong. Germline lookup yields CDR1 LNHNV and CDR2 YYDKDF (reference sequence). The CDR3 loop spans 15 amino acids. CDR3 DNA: TGTGCCACCAGCAGAGATAGGGACAGGGGCAATGAGCAGTTCTTC. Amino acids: CATSRDRDRGNEQFF.

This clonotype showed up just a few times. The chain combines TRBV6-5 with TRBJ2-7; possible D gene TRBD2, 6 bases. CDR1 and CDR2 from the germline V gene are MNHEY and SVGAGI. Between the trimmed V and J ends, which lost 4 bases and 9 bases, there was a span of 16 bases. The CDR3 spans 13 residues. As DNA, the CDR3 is TGTGCCAGCAGTTTATCCCCCCGGGGAGGGCAGTACTTC. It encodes CASSLSPRGGQYF.

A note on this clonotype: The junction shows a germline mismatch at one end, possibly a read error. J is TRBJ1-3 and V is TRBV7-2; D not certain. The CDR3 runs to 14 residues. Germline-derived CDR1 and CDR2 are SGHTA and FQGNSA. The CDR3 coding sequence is TGCGCCAGCAGCCTACACACGTCTGGAAACACCATATATTTT. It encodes CASSLHTSGNTIYF.

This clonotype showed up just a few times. The chain's CDR3 is CASSLGRASGANVLTF. CDR3 in DNA: TGCGCCAGCAGCTTGGGTCGCGCTTCGGGGGCCAACGTCCTGACTTTC. The chain recombines TRBV5-1 with TRBJ2-6; D not certain. V gave up 0 bases and J gave up 4 bases, with 11 bases separating them. Germline CDR1 and CDR2: SGHRS and YFSETQ. The CDR3 has 16 amino acids.

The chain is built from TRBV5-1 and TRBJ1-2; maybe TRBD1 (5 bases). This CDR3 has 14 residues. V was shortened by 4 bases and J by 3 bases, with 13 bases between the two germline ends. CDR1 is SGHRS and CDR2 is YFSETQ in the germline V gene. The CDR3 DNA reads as TGCGCCAGCAGCGTCCTCGGGGGGGACTATGGCTACACCTTC. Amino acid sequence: CASSVLGGDYGYTF.

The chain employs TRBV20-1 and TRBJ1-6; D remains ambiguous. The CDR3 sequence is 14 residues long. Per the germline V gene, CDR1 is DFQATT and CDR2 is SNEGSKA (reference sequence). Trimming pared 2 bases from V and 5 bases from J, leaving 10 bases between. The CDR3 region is CSARLRGNNSPLHF. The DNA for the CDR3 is TGCAGTGCTAGATTACGGGGTAATAATTCACCCCTCCACTTT.

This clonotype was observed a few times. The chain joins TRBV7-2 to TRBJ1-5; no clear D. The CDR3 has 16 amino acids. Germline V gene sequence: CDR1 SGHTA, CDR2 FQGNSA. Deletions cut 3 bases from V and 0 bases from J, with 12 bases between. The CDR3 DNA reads TGTGCCAGCAGCTTTTCCGGGATCCCTAGCAATCAGCCCCAGCATTTT. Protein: CASSFSGIPSNQPQHF.

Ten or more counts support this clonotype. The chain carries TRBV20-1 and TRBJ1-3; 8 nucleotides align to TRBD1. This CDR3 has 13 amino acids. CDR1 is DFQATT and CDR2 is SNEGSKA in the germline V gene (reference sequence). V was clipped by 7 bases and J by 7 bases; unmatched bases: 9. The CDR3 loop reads CSVRQGARNTIYF. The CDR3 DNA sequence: TGCAGTGTCCGGCAGGGGGCGAGGAACACCATATATTTT.

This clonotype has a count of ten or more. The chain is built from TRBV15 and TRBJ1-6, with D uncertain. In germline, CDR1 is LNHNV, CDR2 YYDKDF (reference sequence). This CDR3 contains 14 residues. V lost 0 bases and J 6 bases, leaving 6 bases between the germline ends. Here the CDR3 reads CATSRDRANSPLHF. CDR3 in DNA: TGTGCCACCAGCAGAGACCGGGCTAATTCACCCCTCCACTTT. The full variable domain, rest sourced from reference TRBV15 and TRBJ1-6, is DAMVIQNPRYQVTQFGKPVTLSCSQTLNHNVMYWYQQKSSQAPKLLFHYYDKDFNNEADTPDNFQSRRPNTSFCFLDIRSPGLGDTAMYLCATSRDRANSPLHFGNGTRLTVT.

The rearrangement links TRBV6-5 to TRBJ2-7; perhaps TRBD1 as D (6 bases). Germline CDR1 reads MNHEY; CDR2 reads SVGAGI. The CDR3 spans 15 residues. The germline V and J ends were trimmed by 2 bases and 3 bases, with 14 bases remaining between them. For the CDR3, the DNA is TGTGCCAGCAGTTACCGACAGGATGCCATCTACGAGCAGTACTTC. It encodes CASSYRQDAIYEQYF.

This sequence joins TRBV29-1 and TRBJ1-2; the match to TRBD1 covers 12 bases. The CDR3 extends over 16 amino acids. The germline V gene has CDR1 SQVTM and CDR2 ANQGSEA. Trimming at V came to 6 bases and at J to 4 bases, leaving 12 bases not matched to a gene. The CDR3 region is CSVTGGTGGTRYGYTF. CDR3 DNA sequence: TGCAGCGTGACCGGGGGGACAGGGGGCACTCGCTATGGCTACACCTTC.

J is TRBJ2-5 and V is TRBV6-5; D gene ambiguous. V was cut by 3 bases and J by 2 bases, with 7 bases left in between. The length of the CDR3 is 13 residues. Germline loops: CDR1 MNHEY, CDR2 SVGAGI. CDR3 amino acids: CASSYEPQETQYF. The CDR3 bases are TGTGCCAGCAGTTATGAGCCTCAAGAGACCCAGTACTTC.

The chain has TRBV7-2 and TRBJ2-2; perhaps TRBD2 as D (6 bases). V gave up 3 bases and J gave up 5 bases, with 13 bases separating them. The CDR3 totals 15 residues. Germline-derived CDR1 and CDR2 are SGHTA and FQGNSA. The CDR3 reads CASSFTGEGTGELFF. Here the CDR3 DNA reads TGTGCCAGCAGCTTTACGGGAGAGGGGACCGGGGAGCTGTTTTTT. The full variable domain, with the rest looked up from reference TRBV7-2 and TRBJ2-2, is GAGVSQSPSNKVTEKGKDVELRCDPISGHTALYWYRQSLGQGLEFLIYFQGNSAPDKSGLPSDRFSAERTGGSVSTLTIQRTQQEDSAVYLCASSFTGEGTGELFFGEGSRLTVL.

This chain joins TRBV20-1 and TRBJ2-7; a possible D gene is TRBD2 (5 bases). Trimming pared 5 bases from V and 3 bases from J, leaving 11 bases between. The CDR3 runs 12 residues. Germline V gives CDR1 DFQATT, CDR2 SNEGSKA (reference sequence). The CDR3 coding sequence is TGCAGTGCTCACGGGGATGGCTACGAGCAGTACTTC. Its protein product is CSAHGDGYEQYF.

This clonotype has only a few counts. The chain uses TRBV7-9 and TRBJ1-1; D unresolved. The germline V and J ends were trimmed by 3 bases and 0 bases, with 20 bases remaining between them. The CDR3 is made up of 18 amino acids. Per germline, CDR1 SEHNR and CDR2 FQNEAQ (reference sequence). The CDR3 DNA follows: TGTGCCAGCAGCTTCCCTCGTGGCGGGGTCCGAATGAACACTGAAGCTTTCTTT. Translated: CASSFPRGGVRMNTEAFF. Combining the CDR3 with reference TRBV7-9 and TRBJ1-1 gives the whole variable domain DTGVSQNPRHKITKRGQNVTFRCDPISEHNRLYWYRQTLGQGPEFLTYFQNEAQLEKSRLLSDRFSAERPKGSFSTLEIQRTEQGDSAMYLCASSFPRGGVRMNTEAFFGQGTRLTVV.

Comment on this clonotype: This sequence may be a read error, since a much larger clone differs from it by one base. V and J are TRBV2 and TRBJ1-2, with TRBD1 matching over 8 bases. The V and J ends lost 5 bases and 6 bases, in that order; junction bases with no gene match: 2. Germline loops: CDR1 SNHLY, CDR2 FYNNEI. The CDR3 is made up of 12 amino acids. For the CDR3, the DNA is TGTGCCAGCAGTTACAGGGGGGATGGCTACACCTTC. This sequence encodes CASSYRGDGYTF.

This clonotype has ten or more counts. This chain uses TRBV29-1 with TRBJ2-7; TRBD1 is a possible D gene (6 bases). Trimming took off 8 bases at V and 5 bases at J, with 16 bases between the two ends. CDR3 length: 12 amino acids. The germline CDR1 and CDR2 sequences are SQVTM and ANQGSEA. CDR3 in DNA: TGCAGCTTAAGACAGGTGCAGGACGAGCAGTACTTC. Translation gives CSLRQVQDEQYF.

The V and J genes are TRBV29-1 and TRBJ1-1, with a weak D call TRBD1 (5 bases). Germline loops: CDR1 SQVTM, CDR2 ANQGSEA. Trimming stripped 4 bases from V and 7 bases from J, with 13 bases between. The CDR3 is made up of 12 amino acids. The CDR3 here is CSVAGDRGEAFF. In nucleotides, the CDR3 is TGCAGCGTTGCGGGGGATCGAGGTGAAGCTTTCTTT. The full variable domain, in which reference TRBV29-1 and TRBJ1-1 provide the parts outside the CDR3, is SAVISQKPSRDICQRGTSLTIQCQVDSQVTMMFWYRQQPGQSLTLIATANQGSEATYESGFVIDKFPISRPNLTFSTLTVSNMSPEDSSIYLCSVAGDRGEAFFGQGTRLTVV.

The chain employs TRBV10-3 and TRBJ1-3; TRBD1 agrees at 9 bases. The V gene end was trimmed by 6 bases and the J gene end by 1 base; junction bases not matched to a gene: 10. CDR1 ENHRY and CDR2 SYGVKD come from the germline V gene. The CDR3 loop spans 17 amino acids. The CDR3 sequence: CAIRGTGTGISGNTIYF. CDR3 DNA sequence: TGTGCCATCAGGGGGACAGGGACAGGTATTTCTGGAAACACCATATATTTT.

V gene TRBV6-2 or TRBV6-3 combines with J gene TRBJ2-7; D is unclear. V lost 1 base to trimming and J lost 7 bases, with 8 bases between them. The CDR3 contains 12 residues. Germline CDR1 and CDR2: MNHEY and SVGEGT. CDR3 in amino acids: CASSYLNGEQYF. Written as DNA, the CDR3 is TGTGCCAGCAGTTACTTAAATGGAGAGCAGTACTTC.

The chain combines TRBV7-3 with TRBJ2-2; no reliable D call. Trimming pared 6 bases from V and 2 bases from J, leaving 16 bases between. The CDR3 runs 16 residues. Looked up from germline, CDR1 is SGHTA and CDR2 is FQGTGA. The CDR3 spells CASSPLDGINTGELFF. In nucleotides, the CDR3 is TGTGCCAGCAGTCCCTTGGACGGAATTAACACCGGGGAGCTGTTTTTT.

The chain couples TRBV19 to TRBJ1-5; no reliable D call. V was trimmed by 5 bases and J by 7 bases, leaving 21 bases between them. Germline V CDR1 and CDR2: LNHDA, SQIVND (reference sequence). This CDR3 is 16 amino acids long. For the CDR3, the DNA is TGTGCCAGTAGTGCGACAATTCCCCCGGATGACCAGCCCCAGCATTTT. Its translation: CASSATIPPDDQPQHF.